This T cell receptor beta chain is drawn from a study of Ad26.COV2.S vaccination and SARS-CoV-2 variants (TCRdb year 2021). Looking at the study overall: Donors in the vaccine arm were drawn from COV1001, a phase I-IIa trial of Ad26.COV2.S in healthy adults that was multicentre, randomized, double-blind and placebo-controlled. Throughout the experiments and outcome assessment, investigators stayed blinded to trial group allocation. The TCR-sequenced set comprised around 30 samples: some 20 Ad26.COV2.S vaccine recipients, 5 placebo recipients and 8 SARS-CoV-2 convalescent individuals. Trial participants were randomized into five groups of five, in which low-dose or high-dose Ad26.COV2.S was given once or twice, or placebo was given on both occasions. Ad26.COV2.S was administered intramuscularly at 5 x 10^10 or 1 x 10^11 viral particles, either as a single shot or as two shots given 56 days apart. TCRbeta repertoire sequencing was used to assess the specificity and breadth of SARS-CoV-2-reactive T cell receptors after Ad26.COV2.S vaccination. Summary of the overall study and its limitations: After vaccination, spike-specific CD8+ and CD4+ T cell responses were reported to show substantial breadth. Comparing responses between vaccine doses or regimens was not something the study was powered to do. Ad26.COV2.S recipients had higher spike-specific TCR breadth than placebo recipients (P = 0.0014). According to the authors, total T cell responses may have been underestimated by the TCR breadth and depth analyses. Vaccine and placebo recipients had comparable non-spike TCR breadth, which fits with the vaccine containing only spike.

The CDR3, from cysteine to phenylalanine, totals 15 residues. Only CDR3 DNA is held: 45 bases, read in frame from base 1. V is shortened by 1 base, J by 6 bases, and the region joining them spans 16 bases. Reading the germline V gene (reference sequence) gives CDR1 SEHNR and CDR2 FQNEAQ. The sample's treatment or condition label, in plain terms: over 15 received Ad26.COV2.S at low or high dose, single or two shots; several received placebo; per-sample allocation not given. Repertoires of vaccine and placebo recipients were sequenced from samples taken on day 63 after the first injection. In Cohort 1b, roughly 25 adults aged 18-55 years were enrolled at a single site in Boston, USA, between 29 July and 7 August 2020. Ad26.COV2.S was a replication-incompetent adenovirus type 26 vector that expressed a prefusion-stabilized SARS-CoV-2 spike protein derived from the original Wuhan strain. TCRbeta CDR3 regions were sequenced with the immunoSEQ Assay. After extraction, genomic DNA underwent amplification by bias-controlled multiplex PCR, followed by high-throughput sequencing. The study's processing was this. To quantify the absolute abundance of every unique TCRbeta CDR3 region, sequences were collapsed and filtered. T cell fraction was estimated by normalization of TCRbeta template counts to usable DNA, with usable DNA being measured through amplification of reference genes present in all nucleated cells. Repertoire TCRs were annotated as SARS-CoV-2-specific by exact matching of V gene, CDR3 amino acid sequence and J gene to a known reactive TCR set. The reference SARS-CoV-2 TCR set was obtained from MIRA and was filtered for enrichment in COVID-19-positive ImmuneCODE repertoires, whereby public or cross-reactive TCRs were removed. Based on the MIRA antigens, annotated TCRs were further analysed at the level of specific ORF or position within ORF. Breadth was defined as annotated unique rearrangements over total unique productive rearrangements; depth was the summed frequency of those rearrangements. Group comparisons of TCR breadth used two-sided Wilcoxon rank-sum tests. TCRdb re-hosts the immuneACCESS table, in-frame sequences only. Its copies lack some clones; in the studies checked, an unresolved V gene accounts for under half of them, and the cause for the rest is not known. V, J and clone size are those of that table, while D and trimming were read from the DNA. This sample is represented by about 500,000 clones; about nine tenths of them were singletons. The ten largest clonotypes hold about 1.5% of the sample.

This clone has just one count. The specificity of this receptor is unknown. No clone much larger than this one lies a single base away; base qualities are absent. The chain uses TRBV7-9 and TRBJ2-7; the D segment could be TRBD1, given 6 matching bases. Sequencing used peripheral blood, obtained in a trial of Ad26.COV2.S vaccine versus placebo. The receptor comes from a person aged 18-60 years who received the Ad26.COV2.S COVID-19 vaccine or a placebo. This receptor carries the CDR3 CASSLEGQGRSEQYF. The nucleotide sequence reads TGTGCCAGCAGCTTAGAGGGTCAGGGGCGTTCCGAGCAGTACTTC.